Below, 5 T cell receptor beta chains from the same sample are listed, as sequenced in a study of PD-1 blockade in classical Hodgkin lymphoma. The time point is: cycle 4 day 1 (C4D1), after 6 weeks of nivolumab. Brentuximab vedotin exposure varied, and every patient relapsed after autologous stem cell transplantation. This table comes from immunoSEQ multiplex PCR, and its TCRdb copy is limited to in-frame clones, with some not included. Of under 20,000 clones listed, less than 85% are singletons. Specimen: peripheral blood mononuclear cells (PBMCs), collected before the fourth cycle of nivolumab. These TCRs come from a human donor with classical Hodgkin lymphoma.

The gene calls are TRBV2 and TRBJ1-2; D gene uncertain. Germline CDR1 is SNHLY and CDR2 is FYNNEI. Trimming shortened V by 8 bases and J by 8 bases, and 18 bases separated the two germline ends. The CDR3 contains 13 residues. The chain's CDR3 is CASFRARAVGYTF. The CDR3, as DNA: TGTGCCAGCTTTCGGGCGCGAGCAGTGGGCTACACCTTC.

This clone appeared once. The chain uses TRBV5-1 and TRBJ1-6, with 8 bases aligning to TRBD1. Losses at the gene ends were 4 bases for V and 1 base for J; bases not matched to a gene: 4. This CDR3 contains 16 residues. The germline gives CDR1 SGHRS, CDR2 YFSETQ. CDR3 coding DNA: TGCGCCAGCAGCCCCGGACAGGGTTCCTATAATTCACCCCTCCACTTT. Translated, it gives CASSPGQGSYNSPLHF.

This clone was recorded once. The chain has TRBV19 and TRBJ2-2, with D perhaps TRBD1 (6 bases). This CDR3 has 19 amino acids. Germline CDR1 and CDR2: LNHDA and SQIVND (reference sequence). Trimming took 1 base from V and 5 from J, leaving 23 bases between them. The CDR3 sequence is CASSIGLGQRRGRTGELFF. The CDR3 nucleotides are TGTGCCAGTAGTATAGGGTTAGGACAGAGAAGGGGAAGGACCGGGGAGCTGTTTTTT. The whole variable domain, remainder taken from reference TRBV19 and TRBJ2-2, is DGGITQSPKYLFRKEGQNVTLSCEQNLNHDAMYWYRQDPGQGLRLIYYSQIVNDFQKGDIAEGYSVSREKKESFPLTVTSAQKNPTAFYLCASSIGLGQRRGRTGELFFGEGSRLTVL.

The CDR3: CASSPFRTDHYGYTF. For the CDR3, the DNA is TGTGCCAGCAGTCCCTTCAGGACAGACCACTATGGCTACACCTTC. V is TRBV27 and J is TRBJ1-2; a possible D gene is TRBD1 (6 bases). CDR3 size: 15 residues. V was trimmed by 5 bases and J by 3 bases, leaving 16 bases between them. The V gene's germline CDR1 is MNHEY and CDR2 SMNVEV (reference sequence).

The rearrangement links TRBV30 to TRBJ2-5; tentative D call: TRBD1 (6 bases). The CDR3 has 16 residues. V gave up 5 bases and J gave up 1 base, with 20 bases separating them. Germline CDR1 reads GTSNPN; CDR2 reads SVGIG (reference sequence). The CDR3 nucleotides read TGTGCCTGGGTCAGGGGTTGGGGGACCGGCCAAGAGACCCAGTACTTC. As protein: CAWVRGWGTGQETQYF.